A single sample is the source of the 29 T cell receptor beta chains below, sequenced in a study of T cell repertoires in cytomegalovirus infection (dated by TCRdb to the late 2010s). Sequencing was performed on an Illumina HiSeq 1500. The public sequencing data were trimmed at Q25 with fastp and processed into clonotypes with MiXCR by TCRdb, which kept only in-frame beta chains. Records with the same CDR3 protein are collapsed into one entry carrying the most frequent genes and DNA. The sample table records some 400,000 distinct CDR3 sequences; roughly 30% of these occur just once. Approximately 15% of the sample is taken by the ten largest. The sample consisted of PBMCs. The origin of the receptors is a human donor in good health (CMV status not recorded). Some clones in this sample may be carry-over from other donors' samples.

The genes are TRBV6-5 and TRBJ2-7, with 8 bases matching TRBD2. CDR1 is MNHEY and CDR2 is SVGAGI in the germline V gene. V shed 8 bases and J 3 bases; nucleotides not matched to a gene: 9. The CDR3 totals 14 residues. The CDR3 coding sequence is TGTGCCAGCTCTACCCGGGGGGGCCTCTACGAGCAGTACTTC. It codes for CASSTRGGLYEQYF.

This clonotype has at least ten counts. J is TRBJ1-1 and V is TRBV7-6, with TRBD1 as a possible D gene (5 bases). This CDR3 is 15 amino acids long. Germline V lookup: CDR1 SGHVS, CDR2 FNYEAQ. V shed 6 bases and J shed 1 base, with 15 bases lying between them. The CDR3 nucleotides are TGTGCCAGCAGTCTAGACCGGGGGAGGAACACTGAAGCTTTCTTT. Encoded protein: CASSLDRGRNTEAFF. The variable domain in full, with the rest retrieved from reference TRBV7-6 and TRBJ1-1, is GAGVSQSPRYKVTKRGQDVALRCDPISGHVSLYWYRQALGQGPEFLTYFNYEAQQDKSGLPNDRFSAERPEGSISTLTIQRTEQRDSAMYRCASSLDRGRNTEAFFGQGTRLTVV.

V is TRBV27 and J is TRBJ2-5, with 8 bases that match TRBD2. V lost 6 bases, J lost 5 bases, and 8 bases stayed unmatched. Germline assignment: CDR1 MNHEY and CDR2 SMNVEV (reference sequence). The CDR3 loop spans 14 amino acids. CDR3: CASSNQGGGETQYF. CDR3 bases: TGTGCCAGCAGCAATCAGGGCGGGGGGGAGACCCAGTACTTC.

The CDR3 loop reads CAGSVRGLGDEQFF. For the CDR3, the DNA is TGTGCCGGCTCGGTTCGGGGCCTTGGCGATGAGCAGTTCTTC. This sequence joins TRBV7-1 and TRBJ2-1; D could derive from TRBD1 or TRBD2 (5 bases each). TRBV7-1 counts as an open reading frame of uncertain function. The V gene lost 11 bases and the J gene lost 8 bases, with 22 bases spanning the gap. CDR3 size: 14 residues.

This clonotype was seen only a few times. DNA for the CDR3: TGCAGTGCCCCCGTAAGCCCCGAGGGTGAAGCTTTCTTT. It translates to CSAPVSPEGEAFF. The chain carries TRBV20-1 and TRBJ1-1; D unresolved. Germline CDR1 reads DFQATT; CDR2 reads SNEGSKA (reference sequence). The V gene lost 6 bases and the J gene lost 7 bases, with 18 bases spanning the gap. The CDR3 has 13 amino acids.

This clonotype was detected ten times or more. The genes are TRBV12-3 or TRBV12-4 and TRBJ1-3; tentative D call: TRBD1 (5 bases). CDR3 length: 14 residues. V was cut by 6 bases and J by 0 bases, with 9 bases left in between. The CDR3 is CASRPDNSGNTIYF. CDR3 bases: TGTGCCAGCAGACCGGACAACTCTGGAAACACCATATATTTT.

The chain couples TRBV20-1 to TRBJ1-4; D unresolved. Trimming stripped 4 bases from V and 2 bases from J, with 17 bases between. CDR3 length: 16 amino acids. Germline V CDR1 and CDR2: DFQATT, SNEGSKA (reference sequence). The CDR3 protein is CSATNPSWATNEKLFF. The CDR3 nucleotides read TGCAGTGCTACCAATCCCTCTTGGGCCACTAATGAAAAACTGTTTTTT.

A remark on this clonotype: The junction and the germline gene differ at one end; a read error may be behind it. The chain carries TRBV7-3 and TRBJ2-5, with 10 nucleotides matching TRBD2. This CDR3 contains 16 residues. Germline CDR1 reads SGHTA; CDR2 reads FQGTGA. The DNA of the CDR3 is TGTGTCAGCAGCGGGGCTAGCGGGGGCAGAAAAGAGACCCAGTACTTC. Amino acid sequence: CVSSGASGGRKETQYF. The variable domain in full, with the rest retrieved from reference TRBV7-3 and TRBJ2-5, is GAGVSQTPSNKVTEKGKYVELRCDPISGHTALYWYRQSLGQGPEFLIYFQGTGAADDSGLPNDRFFAVRPEGSVSTLKIQRTERGDSAVYLCVSSGASGGRKETQYFGPGTRLLVL.

The V call is TRBV11-2, the J call TRBJ1-1; no clear D. CDR3 size: 15 residues. Germline-derived CDR1 and CDR2 are SGHAT and FQNNGV. V lost 2 bases to trimming and J lost 0 bases, with 10 bases between them. In DNA, the CDR3 is TGTGCCAGCAGCTTAATTATGGGAATGAACACTGAAGCTTTCTTT. This encodes CASSLIMGMNTEAFF.

V usage is TRBV6-1 and J usage is TRBJ2-7; 7 bases align to TRBD2. The length of the CDR3 is 15 residues. J gave up 4 bases and V 6 bases, and 12 bases lay outside the gene matches. Looked up from germline, CDR1 is MNHNS and CDR2 is SASEGT. This CDR3 is CASRDGTQRGYEQYF. In nucleotides, the CDR3 is TGTGCCAGCAGAGACGGAACGCAGCGGGGTTACGAGCAGTACTTC.

The rearrangement uses TRBV7-8 and TRBJ1-2; the D gene is possibly TRBD1 (6 bases). The CDR3 has 14 amino acids. Trimming left V 7 bases short and J 10 bases short, with 22 bases between. The germline V gene has CDR1 SGHVS and CDR2 FQNEAQ. CDR3 nucleotides: TGTGCCAGCACCCCGGGGGGCGCAGGCTATTTCTACACCTTC. As protein: CASTPGGAGYFYTF.

This clonotype was recorded a few times. This chain uses TRBV28 with TRBJ1-1; D is possibly TRBD1 (6 bases). Between the trimmed V and J ends, which lost 8 bases and 5 bases, there was a span of 12 bases. Germline lookup yields CDR1 MDHEN and CDR2 SYDVKM. The CDR3 contains 12 residues. The CDR3 loop is CASVQGYTEAFF. DNA of the CDR3: TGTGCCAGCGTACAGGGTTATACTGAAGCTTTCTTT.

In this sample, this clonotype turned up a few times. V and J are TRBV10-3 and TRBJ2-7; a possible D gene is TRBD2 (5 bases). Looked up from germline, CDR1 is ENHRY and CDR2 is SYGVKD. Deletions cut 3 bases from V and 0 bases from J, with 6 bases between. This CDR3 contains 13 residues. The CDR3 bases are TGTGCCATCAGTGAAACTAGCTCCTACGAGCAGTACTTC. Amino acid sequence: CAISETSSYEQYF.

A word on this clonotype: Its ends do not fully match the called genes, so a read error is possible. The V gene is TRBV27, the J gene TRBJ2-5; 10 bases agree with TRBD2. This CDR3 is 16 amino acids long. Germline V gene sequence: CDR1 MNHEY, CDR2 SMNVEV (reference sequence). CDR3 DNA: TGTGCAAGCAGTTTTCGTAGCGGGGGGTACCAAGAGACCCAGTGCTTC. It codes for CASSFRSGGYQETQCF.

This clonotype was counted at least ten times. The chain has TRBV7-8 and TRBJ2-5; D may be TRBD2 (6 bases). CDR1 is SGHVS, CDR2 FQNEAQ, per germline. V gave up 2 bases and J gave up 5 bases, with 15 bases separating them. This CDR3 comprises 15 residues. CDR3: CASSLRAGSRETQYF. The CDR3, as DNA: TGTGCCAGCAGCTTACGAGCGGGCTCCAGGGAGACCCAGTACTTC.

Turning to this clonotype: It may be a read error: a sequence one base away is much more abundant. The rearrangement uses TRBV7-1 and TRBJ1-1; D is undetermined. TRBV7-1 is flagged as an ORF with uncertain function. Trimming pared 1 base from V and 3 bases from J, leaving 9 bases between. The CDR3 has 14 residues. CDR3: CASSSGGGHTEAFF. CDR3 nucleotides: TGTGCCAGCAGCTCAGGCGGTGGGCACACTGAAGCTTTCTTT.

This clonotype has only a few counts. The chain joins TRBV7-9 to TRBJ2-3; possibly TRBD2 for D (5 bases). Germline CDR1 and CDR2: SEHNR and FQNEAQ (reference sequence). V gave up 4 bases and J gave up 2 bases, with 10 bases separating them. There are 14 residues in the CDR3. For the CDR3, the DNA is TGTGCCAGCAGCTCCAGCGGTCTCACAGATACGCAGTATTTT. Amino acid sequence: CASSSSGLTDTQYF. The complete variable domain, with remaining parts taken from reference TRBV7-9 and TRBJ2-3, reads DTGVSQNPRHKITKRGQNVTFRCDPISEHNRLYWYRQTLGQGPEFLTYFQNEAQLEKSRLLSDRFSAERPKGSFSTLEIQRTEQGDSAMYLCASSSSGLTDTQYFGPGTRLTVL.

V and J are TRBV19 and TRBJ1-5; 7 bases align to TRBD1. This CDR3 is 17 amino acids long. The germline CDR1 and CDR2 sequences are LNHDA and SQIVND (reference sequence). V shed 6 bases, J shed 3 bases, and the junction held 14 bases outside the gene matches. The chain's CDR3 is CASRKGRGQRYNQPQHF. In nucleotides, the CDR3 is TGTGCCAGTAGAAAAGGCCGGGGACAGCGTTACAATCAGCCCCAGCATTTT. The variable domain in full, with the rest retrieved from reference TRBV19 and TRBJ1-5, is DGGITQSPKYLFRKEGQNVTLSCEQNLNHDAMYWYRQDPGQGLRLIYYSQIVNDFQKGDIAEGYSVSREKKESFPLTVTSAQKNPTAFYLCASRKGRGQRYNQPQHFGDGTRLSIL.

This clonotype was seen more than once but under ten times. This sequence joins TRBV4-3 and TRBJ2-2; D is unclear. Germline V gene lookup returns CDR1 LGHNA and CDR2 YSLEER. This CDR3 is built from 12 residues. The V end lost 4 bases, the J end lost 1 base, and 1 base lay between the germline ends. The CDR3 region is CASSRNTGELFF. The CDR3, as DNA: TGCGCCAGCAGCCGGAACACCGGGGAGCTGTTTTTT.

Comments on this clonotype: Being one base from a much bigger clone, this may be a read error. The rearrangement links TRBV9 to TRBJ1-4; weak D call: TRBD1 (6 bases). Germline CDR1 reads SGDLS; CDR2 reads YYNGEE. The CDR3 spans 13 residues. The V end was cut by 4 bases, the J end by 2 bases, with 6 bases between. This chain's CDR3 is CASSTGTNEKLFF. The CDR3 bases are TGTGCCAGCAGCACAGGGACTAATGAAAAACTGTTTTTT.

Points on this clonotype: At one end the junction does not follow the germline gene, possibly because of a read error. The rearrangement joins TRBV4-1 to TRBJ2-7; 13 bases are a match to TRBD2. Germline V gene sequence: CDR1 MGHRA, CDR2 YSYEKL. This CDR3 has 16 amino acids. The CDR3 DNA sequence: TGTGCCAGCAGCCACCGGACTAGCGGGGGCTCCTACGAGCAGTACTTC. It translates to CASSHRTSGGSYEQYF.

This clonotype was counted many times. The J gene is TRBJ1-3, the V gene TRBV7-2; D gene uncertain. CDR1 and CDR2 from the germline V gene are SGHTA and FQGNSA. V was shortened by 5 bases and J by 0 bases, with 14 bases between the two germline ends. The CDR3 contains 16 residues. The CDR3 sequence is CASSRDRTSSGNTIYF. As DNA, the CDR3 is TGTGCCAGCAGCCGTGATCGGACGAGCTCTGGAAACACCATATATTTT.

This chain connects TRBV2 to TRBJ2-1; no clear D gene. The V and J ends lost 8 bases and 6 bases respectively, with 17 bases between them. CDR1 and CDR2 (germline): SNHLY, FYNNEI. The CDR3 sequence is 14 residues long. The CDR3 is CASASFLIGNEQFF. The CDR3 DNA follows: TGTGCCAGCGCTTCGTTTCTTATCGGCAATGAGCAGTTCTTC. Full variable domain (rest looked up from reference TRBV2 and TRBJ2-1): EPEVTQTPSHQVTQMGQEVILRCVPISNHLYFYWYRQILGQKVEFLVSFYNNEISEKSEIFDDQFSVERPDGSNFTLKIRSTKLEDSAMYFCASASFLIGNEQFFGPGTRLTVL.

This clonotype was found a few times. The gene calls are TRBV20-1 and TRBJ1-2; possible D gene TRBD1, 5 bases. Germline V gene lookup returns CDR1 DFQATT and CDR2 SNEGSKA (reference sequence). Trimming cost V 0 bases and J 7 bases, with 12 bases left between them. The CDR3 contains 13 residues. The CDR3 DNA reads TGCAGTGCTAGAGATAGGGCAGGGAGTGGCTACACCTTC. It codes for CSARDRAGSGYTF.

This clonotype was recorded a few times. The gene calls are TRBV4-1 and TRBJ2-3; D is ambiguous. Trimming removed 1 base from V and 2 bases from J, with 16 bases in between. Per germline, CDR1 MGHRA and CDR2 YSYEKL. This CDR3 has 17 amino acids. CDR3: CASSQGNRKAFTDTQYF. In DNA, the CDR3 is TGCGCCAGCAGCCAAGGAAACAGAAAGGCCTTCACAGATACGCAGTATTTT.

This clonotype was seen a single time. The chain couples TRBV20-1 to TRBJ2-1; perhaps TRBD2 as D (7 bases). Germline V lookup: CDR1 DFQATT, CDR2 SNEGSKA (reference sequence). The CDR3 is 15 amino acids. The V end lost 2 bases, the J end lost 7 bases, and 18 bases lay between the germline ends. The CDR3 DNA reads as TGCAGTGCTAGACCCATGGCGGGGGCCTCAAATGAGCAGTTCTTC. Protein: CSARPMAGASNEQFF.

V is TRBV6-1 and J is TRBJ1-5; 8 nucleotides line up with TRBD1. V was clipped by 0 bases and J by 7 bases; unmatched bases: 5. CDR3 length: 15 amino acids. From germline, CDR1 is MNHNS and CDR2 SASEGT. The CDR3 region has the DNA TGTGCCAGCAGTGAAGCGAATTACAGGGGGCAGCCCCAGCATTTT. The encoded protein is CASSEANYRGQPQHF.

In its sample, this clonotype was seen many times. CDR3 protein: CASSSTDNYGYTF. For the CDR3, the DNA is TGTGCCAGCAGTTCCACGGACAACTATGGCTACACCTTC. J is TRBJ1-2 and V is TRBV6-2 or TRBV6-3; D not resolved. The CDR3 sequence is 13 residues long. Germline lookup yields CDR1 MNHEY and CDR2 SVGEGT. Trimming left V 4 bases short and J 2 bases short, with 8 bases between.

The rearrangement links TRBV12-3 or TRBV12-4 to TRBJ2-1, with D unclear. Trimming left V 0 bases short and J 8 bases short, with 8 bases between. The CDR3 is made up of 13 amino acids. The CDR3 DNA reads TGTGCCAGCAGTTTAGCGCGAGGATATGAGCAGTTCTTC. This encodes CASSLARGYEQFF.